One sample yielded the 30 T cell receptor beta chains listed below, sequenced in a study of blood T cell repertoires in COVID-19. The protocol was immunoSEQ multiplex PCR, while the TCRdb copy is restricted to in-frame clones and leaves out a portion. The sample consists of roughly 50,000 clones, 86% of them appearing once. Sequencing was performed on peripheral blood. Receptors were obtained from a man aged 70 or older with active COVID-19.

The V and J genes are TRBV5-4 and TRBJ1-5; 9 nucleotides match TRBD1. V shed 3 bases and J 6 bases; nucleotides not matched to a gene: 10. The germline gives CDR1 SGHNT, CDR2 YYREEE (reference sequence). The CDR3 loop spans 16 amino acids. The CDR3 DNA is TGTGCCAGCAGCTATAATACCGGGACAGGGTCTCAGCCCCAGCATTTT. It yields the protein CASSYNTGTGSQPQHF. Filled out from reference TRBV5-4 and TRBJ1-5, the complete variable domain reads ETGVTQSPTHLIKTRGQQVTLRCSSQSGHNTVSWYQQALGQGPQFIFQYYREEENGRGNFPPRFSGLQFPNYSSELNVNALELDDSALYLCASSYNTGTGSQPQHFGDGTRLSIL.

The gene calls are TRBV9 and TRBJ2-6; possible D gene TRBD2, 6 bases. V lost 2 bases and J 4 bases, leaving 10 bases between the germline ends. Germline CDR1 SGDLS, CDR2 YYNGEE. The CDR3 runs 15 residues. Here the CDR3 DNA reads TGTGCCAGCAGCGTCGGGGGAGGCGGGGCCAACGTCCTGACTTTC. This encodes CASSVGGGGANVLTF. Based on the CDR3 plus reference TRBV9 and TRBJ2-6, the full variable domain is DSGVTQTPKHLITATGQRVTLRCSPRSGDLSVYWYQQSLDQGLQFLIQYYNGEERAKGNILERFSAQQFPDLHSELNLSSLELGDSALYFCASSVGGGGANVLTFGAGSRLTVL.

The V and J genes are TRBV5-5 and TRBJ2-3; D unresolved. The CDR3 spans 17 residues. Germline-derived CDR1 and CDR2 are SGHKS and YYEKEE (reference sequence). Trimming stripped 0 bases from V and 0 bases from J, with 14 bases between. CDR3 residues: CASSLAQATFSTDTQYF. Here the CDR3 DNA reads TGTGCCAGCAGCTTGGCTCAGGCCACCTTTAGCACAGATACGCAGTATTTT.

This clone was seen only a few times. The rearrangement uses TRBV5-6 and TRBJ1-2, with a tentative D call TRBD1 (5 bases). V gave up 3 bases and J gave up 1 base, with 13 bases separating them. CDR3 length: 15 amino acids. Germline V lookup: CDR1 SGHDT, CDR2 YYEEEE. The CDR3 DNA reads TGTGCCAGCAGCTACCTCGGGGGGAATAACTATGGCTACACCTTC. Protein product: CASSYLGGNNYGYTF.

The chain employs TRBV9 and TRBJ2-1; D possibly corresponds to TRBD1 (6 bases). This CDR3 contains 14 residues. Trimming removed 4 bases from V and 2 bases from J, with 10 bases in between. Germline V gene lookup returns CDR1 SGDLS and CDR2 YYNGEE. CDR3 region: CASSSGGAYNEQFF. The CDR3 DNA reads as TGTGCCAGCAGCTCTGGGGGCGCCTACAATGAGCAGTTCTTC.

This clone has just a few counts. The chain couples TRBV19 to TRBJ1-1; D is undetermined. CDR3 length equals 14 residues. CDR1 and CDR2 (germline): LNHDA, SQIVND (reference sequence). V shed 7 bases and J shed 1 base, with 13 bases lying between them. CDR3 coding DNA: TGTGCCAGTACCTCATATACTCGGAACACTGAAGCTTTCTTT. It codes for CASTSYTRNTEAFF.

This sequence joins TRBV27 and TRBJ1-6, with a tentative D call TRBD1 (5 bases). This CDR3 contains 14 residues. The germline V gene has CDR1 MNHEY and CDR2 SMNVEV (reference sequence). Trimming pared 7 bases from V and 8 bases from J, leaving 15 bases between. The CDR3 DNA sequence: TGTGCCAGCAAGACTTGGGGCGGCTATTCACCCCTCCACTTT. Its protein is CASKTWGGYSPLHF.

This rearrangement joins TRBV7-2 to TRBJ2-2, with TRBD2 identical over 7 bases. Germline CDR1 is SGHTA and CDR2 is FQGNSA. The V and J ends lost 6 bases and 5 bases, in that order; junction bases with no gene match: 9. The CDR3 is 15 residues long. The CDR3 DNA follows: TGTGCCAGCAGTTTAAGCGGGGCTACGACCGGGGAGCTGTTTTTT. The encoded protein is CASSLSGATTGELFF. The full variable domain, its missing parts supplied by reference TRBV7-2 and TRBJ2-2, is GAGVSQSPSNKVTEKGKDVELRCDPISGHTALYWYRQSLGQGLEFLIYFQGNSAPDKSGLPSDRFSAERTGGSVSTLTIQRTQQEDSAVYLCASSLSGATTGELFFGEGSRLTVL.

The chain employs TRBV7-2 and TRBJ1-5, with D unclear. Germline V gene lookup returns CDR1 SGHTA and CDR2 FQGNSA. With 6 bases removed from V and 0 bases from J, the gap between germline ends came to 6 bases. This CDR3 has 13 amino acids. The CDR3 DNA follows: TGTGCCAGCAGGCCCTATAGCAATCAGCCCCAGCATTTT. It is translated as CASRPYSNQPQHF.

The chain uses TRBV7-7 and TRBJ2-2, with D maybe TRBD1 (5 bases). The CDR3 is 14 residues long. V lost 4 bases and J lost 4, with 10 bases in between. In germline, CDR1 is SSHAT, CDR2 FNYEAQ (reference sequence). CDR3 sequence (DNA): TGTGCCAGCAGCTCCCTGACAGCCACCGGGGAGCTGTTTTTT. Translating gives CASSSLTATGELFF. The full variable domain, with the rest looked up from reference TRBV7-7 and TRBJ2-2, is GAGVSQSPRYKVTKRGQDVTLRCDPISSHATLYWYQQALGQGPEFLTYFNYEAQPDKSGLPSDRFSAERPEGSISTLTIQRTEQRDSAMYRCASSSLTATGELFFGEGSRLTVL.

This chain uses TRBV9 with TRBJ1-1; 7 positions match TRBD1. The CDR3 runs to 16 residues. Germline values: CDR1 SGDLS, CDR2 YYNGEE. The trim removed 3 bases at V and 7 bases at J, leaving 15 bases unmatched. CDR3 loop: CASSARDSDYENEAFF. CDR3 sequence (DNA): TGTGCCAGCAGCGCCCGGGACAGCGACTATGAGAATGAAGCTTTCTTT.

This chain uses TRBV2 with TRBJ2-6, with D possibly being TRBD2 (5 bases). Germline values: CDR1 SNHLY, CDR2 FYNNEI. V was trimmed by 8 bases and J by 2 bases, leaving 13 bases between them. The CDR3 loop spans 15 amino acids. DNA of the CDR3: TGTGCCAGCCGGGGTTGGTTTGCTGGGGCCAACGTCCTGACTTTC. Its translation: CASRGWFAGANVLTF.

The V and J genes are TRBV7-8 and TRBJ1-2; D gene ambiguous. The CDR3 has 14 amino acids. Trimming removed 3 bases at V and 0 bases at J, with 8 bases between. Germline V CDR1 and CDR2: SGHVS, FQNEAQ. CDR3 nucleotides: TGTGCCAGCAGCTTGAAGGGAGCTAACTATGGCTACACCTTC. Protein: CASSLKGANYGYTF.

The chain employs TRBV9 and TRBJ2-3; TRBD2 agrees at 10 bases. The CDR3 runs to 15 residues. The trim removed 4 bases at V and 3 bases at J, leaving 5 bases unmatched. CDR1 and CDR2 from the germline V gene are SGDLS and YYNGEE. CDR3 sequence (DNA): TGTGCCAGCAGCCTTACGACTAGCGGGACAGATACGCAGTATTTT. Translating gives CASSLTTSGTDTQYF.

V gene TRBV3-1 (or the pseudogene TRBV3-2) combines with J gene TRBJ1-4, with D maybe TRBD1 (6 bases). The CDR3 loop spans 16 amino acids. The germline CDR1 and CDR2 sequences are LGHDT and YNNKEL (reference sequence). Trimming pared 3 bases from V and 9 bases from J, leaving 20 bases between. The CDR3 sequence: CASSQRGGGAWKKLFF. In nucleotides, the CDR3 is TGTGCCAGCAGCCAGCGAGGGGGGGGCGCGTGGAAAAAACTGTTTTTT.

The chain has TRBV5-6 and TRBJ1-5; D call uncertain. The CDR3 sequence is 14 residues long. Trimming shortened V by 1 base and J by 6 bases, and 11 bases separated the two germline ends. Germline V gene data show CDR1 as SGHDT and CDR2 as YYEEEE. CDR3 sequence reads: CASSLMEGFQPQHF. In nucleotides, the CDR3 is TGTGCCAGCAGCTTGATGGAGGGCTTTCAGCCCCAGCATTTT. Full variable domain (rest looked up from reference TRBV5-6 and TRBJ1-5): DAGVTQSPTHLIKTRGQQVTLRCSPKSGHDTVSWYQQALGQGPQFIFQYYEEEERQRGNFPDRFSGHQFPNYSSELNVNALLLGDSALYLCASSLMEGFQPQHFGDGTRLSIL.

The chain has TRBV9 and TRBJ2-7, with 7 bases aligning to TRBD2. Germline V gene data show CDR1 as SGDLS and CDR2 as YYNGEE. Losses at the gene ends were 4 bases for V and 5 bases for J; bases not matched to a gene: 9. The CDR3 covers 14 residues. The CDR3 loop reads CASSTGTTSHEQYF. The CDR3 nucleotides read TGTGCCAGCAGCACCGGGACTACCTCGCACGAGCAGTACTTC.

This clone was observed a few times. CDR3 nucleotide sequence: TGTGCCAGCAGCGTCAAGGGGCGGGGAAGGACCGGGGAGCTGTTTTTT. This encodes CASSVKGRGRTGELFF. The chain is built from TRBV7-9 and TRBJ2-2; D possibly corresponds to TRBD2 (6 bases). Trimming left V 5 bases short and J 5 bases short, with 18 bases between. CDR1 and CDR2 (germline): SEHNR, FQNEAQ (reference sequence). The CDR3 is 16 amino acids.

The chain joins TRBV5-1 to TRBJ2-1; D may be TRBD2 (5 bases). V was shortened by 6 bases and J by 0 bases, with 13 bases between the two germline ends. CDR1 and CDR2 from the germline V gene are SGHRS and YFSETQ. CDR3 length equals 15 residues. CDR3 protein: CASNEGVSSYNEQFF. CDR3 sequence (DNA): TGCGCCAGCAACGAGGGTGTGAGCTCCTACAATGAGCAGTTCTTC.

The chain couples TRBV7-2 to TRBJ2-1; perhaps TRBD2 as D (6 bases). CDR1 is SGHTA and CDR2 is FQGNSA in the germline V gene. V was cut by 0 bases and J by 0 bases, with 9 bases left in between. This CDR3 is built from 16 residues. The CDR3 DNA reads TGTGCCAGCAGCTTAGCCGCGGGAAGCTCCTACAATGAGCAGTTCTTC. This gives the protein CASSLAAGSSYNEQFF. The full variable domain, in which reference TRBV7-2 and TRBJ2-1 provide the parts outside the CDR3, is GAGVSQSPSNKVTEKGKDVELRCDPISGHTALYWYRQSLGQGLEFLIYFQGNSAPDKSGLPSDRFSAERTGGSVSTLTIQRTQQEDSAVYLCASSLAAGSSYNEQFFGPGTRLTVL.

This clone was seen once. In DNA form, the CDR3 reads TGCGCCAGCAGCTTGGAGACTAGCGGGGGAGAGACCCAGTACTTC. Translation gives CASSLETSGGETQYF. The chain recombines TRBV5-1 with TRBJ2-5; 12 bases match TRBD2. In germline, CDR1 is SGHRS, CDR2 YFSETQ. The CDR3 is made up of 15 amino acids. The V gene end was trimmed by 0 bases and the J gene end by 4 bases; junction bases not matched to a gene: 1.

The chain has TRBV5-4 and TRBJ1-2; 8 nucleotides align to TRBD1. CDR3 length: 14 residues. Germline loops: CDR1 SGHNT, CDR2 YYREEE (reference sequence). V was pared by 5 bases and J by 1 base, with 4 bases of the junction left unmatched. The CDR3 DNA follows: TGTGCCAGCAGTCCAGGGGGCGGTAACTATGGCTACACCTTC. Residues: CASSPGGGNYGYTF.

The gene calls are TRBV23-1 and TRBJ1-4, with D unclear. TRBV23-1 is sorted into the ORF group, with uncertain function. Trimming left V 4 bases short and J 6 bases short, with 9 bases between. The CDR3 has 13 amino acids. The CDR3 protein is CASSPSRDEKLFF. The CDR3 DNA reads TGCGCCAGCAGTCCCTCACGGGATGAAAAACTGTTTTTT.

The V gene is TRBV18, the J gene TRBJ2-2, with 7 positions matching TRBD2. This CDR3 has 17 residues. Germline trimming cut 1 base from V and 2 bases from J; bases unmatched to any gene: 7. Germline V gene lookup returns CDR1 KGHSH and CDR2 LQKENI. As DNA, the CDR3 is TGTGCCAGCTCACCACGAATCGAGCGGGGTAACACCGGGGAGCTGTTTTTT. Protein: CASSPRIERGNTGELFF.

The chain couples TRBV7-9 to TRBJ1-1; TRBD1 might be the D (5 bases). The germline CDR1 and CDR2 sequences are SEHNR and FQNEAQ (reference sequence). The length of the CDR3 is 16 residues. V was cut by 5 bases and J by 1 base, with 17 bases left in between. The CDR3 loop reads CASSPYGGVPNTEAFF. The CDR3 DNA reads as TGTGCCAGCAGCCCTTACGGGGGGGTACCGAACACTGAAGCTTTCTTT. Based on the CDR3 plus reference TRBV7-9 and TRBJ1-1, the full variable domain is DTGVSQNPRHKITKRGQNVTFRCDPISEHNRLYWYRQTLGQGPEFLTYFQNEAQLEKSRLLSDRFSAERPKGSFSTLEIQRTEQGDSAMYLCASSPYGGVPNTEAFFGQGTRLTVV.

This clone was observed a single time. The chain has TRBV11-3 and TRBJ2-3; D is unclear. The CDR3 sequence is 13 residues long. Looked up from germline, CDR1 is SGHNT and CDR2 is YENEEA. With 1 base removed from V and 2 bases from J, the gap between germline ends came to 4 bases. Written as DNA, the CDR3 is TGTGCCAGCAGCTTAGGAGTCACAGATACGCAGTATTTT. It encodes CASSLGVTDTQYF.

The rearrangement links TRBV5-8 to TRBJ1-5, with D tentatively TRBD1 (5 bases). The CDR3 extends over 15 amino acids. Trimming cost V 4 bases and J 2 bases, with 13 bases left between them. The germline V gene has CDR1 SGHTS and CDR2 YDEGEE. In nucleotides, the CDR3 is TGTGCCAGCAGCCCCCGCTGGGGGGGCAATCAGCCCCAGCATTTT. Translated, it gives CASSPRWGGNQPQHF.

The rearrangement uses TRBV12-1 and TRBJ2-7; the table calls TRBD1, which could not be checked here. TRBV12-1 is noted as a pseudogene. CDR3 size: 13 residues. CDR3 sequence reads: CASSGPGMGEQYF. The CDR3 region has the DNA TGTGCCAGCAGCGGACCAGGGATGGGCGAGCAGTACTTC.

The chain is built from TRBV14 and TRBJ1-2; 9 bases are shared with TRBD1. Trimming cost V 1 base and J 4 bases; bases outside gene matches: 10. The CDR3 has 17 residues. CDR1 and CDR2 (germline): SGHDN, FVKESK. In DNA, the CDR3 is TGTGCCAGCAGCCAAGTCCCGGGACAGGGACCAGGCTATGGCTACACCTTC. Encoded protein: CASSQVPGQGPGYGYTF. The whole variable domain, remainder taken from reference TRBV14 and TRBJ1-2, is EAGVTQFPSHSVIEKGQTVTLRCDPISGHDNLYWYRRVMGKEIKFLLHFVKESKQDESGMPNNRFLAERTGGTYSTLKVQPAELEDSGVYFCASSQVPGQGPGYGYTFGSGTRLTVV.

The chain carries TRBV11-2 and TRBJ2-5, with D possibly TRBD2 on 6 matching bases. The CDR3 contains 16 residues. V lost 4 bases and J lost 2, with 17 bases in between. Germline values: CDR1 SGHAT, CDR2 FQNNGV. CDR3 region: CASSSGSISGQETQYF. In DNA form, the CDR3 reads TGTGCCAGCAGCTCAGGATCTATTAGCGGACAAGAGACCCAGTACTTC.